A selection of T cell receptor beta chains follows, all from one sample in a study of T cells after yellow fever vaccination. One entry per CDR3 protein results from TCRdb running MiXCR on the 5' RACE reads. The sample holds under 150,000 distinct CDR3 sequences, roughly 15% seen once. The specimen comprised CD8+ T cells sorted from PBMCs, sampled 5 days after the yellow fever booster vaccination. The receptors shown here come from a man in his late teens or twenties who received the YFV17D yellow fever vaccine. CDR3s include the opening cysteine and the closing phenylalanine or tryptophan. The D gene is left open where the match is weak. Clone size is stated in some rows and not others, as once, few, many or a class when expanded.

>.|TRBV7-6|.|TRBJ1-1
TGTGCCAGCAGCTTATATTCCGGGGACACTGAAGCTTTCTTT
CASSLYSGDTEAFF
>TRBD2|TRBV2|.|TRBJ2-3
TGTGCCAGCAGGGAGGTTCTGACTAGCGGGCGGTCACAGTATTTT
CASREVLTSGRSQYF
>.|TRBV7-9|.|TRBJ1-1
TGTGCCAGCAGCTTAGCGTCCAGGGTGGAAGCTCCTGACGCTTTCTTT
CASSLASRVEAPDAFF
>.|TRBV15|many|TRBJ2-2
TGTGCCACCAGCAGAGATTCTGGGAACACCGGGGAGCTGTTTTTT
CATSRDSGNTGELFF
>.|TRBV7-9|.|TRBJ2-5
TGTGCCAGCAGCTTTCCGTCGGCCGGCACACAAGAGACCCAGTACTTC
CASSFPSAGTQETQYF
>.|TRBV3-1|few|TRBJ1-3
TGTGCCAGCAGCCAGGGCCGCTCTGGAAACACCATATATTTT
CASSQGRSGNTIYF
>TRBD1|TRBV6-2/TRBV6-3|few|TRBJ1-5
TGTGCCAGCAGCAGGACAGGGAATAGCAATCAGCCCCAGCATTTT
CASSRTGNSNQPQHF
>TRBD1|TRBV5-1|few|TRBJ2-3
TGCGCCAGCAGCTTGGAAGACAGGGGTTTCCTTTTTCGCACAGATACGCAGTATTTT
CASSLEDRGFLFRTDTQYF
>TRBD1|TRBV9|few|TRBJ2-3
TGTGCCAGCAGCGACGGGGACAGTTTTACTAGCACAGATACGCAGTATTTT
CASSDGDSFTSTDTQYF
>.|TRBV7-6|.|TRBJ2-5
TGTGCCAGTACACCCAGGAACCAAGAGACCCAGTACTTC
CASTPRNQETQYF
>.|TRBV7-3|.|TRBJ2-3
TGTGCCAGCAGCTTACCCGAGTCTTATACGCAGTATTTT
CASSLPESYTQYF
>TRBD1|TRBV4-2|.|TRBJ1-5
TGTGCCAGCAGCCCCTTGGACAGGGACAATCAGCCCCAGCATTTT
CASSPLDRDNQPQHF
>TRBD2|TRBV5-1|few|TRBJ2-3
TGCGCCAGCAGGCCGCGGGGGTTCTCCACAGATACGCAGTATTTT
CASRPRGFSTDTQYF
>TRBD1|TRBV19|.|TRBJ1-1
TGTGCCAGTAGTATTGGGACAGGGATGGGGAACACTGAAGCTTTCTTT
CASSIGTGMGNTEAFF
>TRBD2|TRBV29-1|.|TRBJ2-1
TGCAGCGTGGAGGGACTAGCGGCTAGCTCCTACAATGAGCAGTTCTTC
CSVEGLAASSYNEQFF